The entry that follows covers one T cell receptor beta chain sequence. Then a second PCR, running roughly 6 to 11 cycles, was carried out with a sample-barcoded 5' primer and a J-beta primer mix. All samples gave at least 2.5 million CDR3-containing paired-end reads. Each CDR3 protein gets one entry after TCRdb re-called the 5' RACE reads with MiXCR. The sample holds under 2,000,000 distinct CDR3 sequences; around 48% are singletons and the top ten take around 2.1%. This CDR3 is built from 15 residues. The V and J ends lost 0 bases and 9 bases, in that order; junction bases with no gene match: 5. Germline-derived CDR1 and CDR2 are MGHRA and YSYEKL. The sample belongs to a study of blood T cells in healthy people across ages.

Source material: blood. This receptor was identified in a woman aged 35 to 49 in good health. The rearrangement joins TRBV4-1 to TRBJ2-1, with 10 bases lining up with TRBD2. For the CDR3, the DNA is TGCGCCAGCAGCCAAGAGCGGAGCGGGGGGGTTGAGCAGTTCTTC. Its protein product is CASSQERSGGVEQFF.